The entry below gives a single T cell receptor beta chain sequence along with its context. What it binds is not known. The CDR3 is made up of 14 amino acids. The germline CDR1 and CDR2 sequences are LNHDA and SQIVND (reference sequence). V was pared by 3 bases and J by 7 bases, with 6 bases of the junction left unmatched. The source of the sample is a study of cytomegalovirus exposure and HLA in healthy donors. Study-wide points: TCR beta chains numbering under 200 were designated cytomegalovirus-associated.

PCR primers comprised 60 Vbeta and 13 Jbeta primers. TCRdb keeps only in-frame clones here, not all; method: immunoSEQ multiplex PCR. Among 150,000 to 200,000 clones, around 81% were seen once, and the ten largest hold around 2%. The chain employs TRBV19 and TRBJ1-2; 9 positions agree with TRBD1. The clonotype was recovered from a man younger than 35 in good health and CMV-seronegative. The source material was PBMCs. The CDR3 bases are TGTGCCAGTAGTATTCCACAGGGGGCGCTTGGCTACACCTTC. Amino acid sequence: CASSIPQGALGYTF. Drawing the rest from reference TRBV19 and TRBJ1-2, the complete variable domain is DGGITQSPKYLFRKEGQNVTLSCEQNLNHDAMYWYRQDPGQGLRLIYYSQIVNDFQKGDIAEGYSVSREKKESFPLTVTSAQKNPTAFYLCASSIPQGALGYTFGSGTRLTVV.